This T cell receptor beta chain was documented in a study of cytomegalovirus exposure and HLA in healthy donors. Broader study findings: Some V segments could not be told apart, so they were left out, TRBV6-2 and TRBV6-3 among them. Sequencing likely caused a cluster of highly shared sequence variants.

The germline V gene encodes CDR1 KGHSH and CDR2 LQKENI. The junction had 7 bases not matched to a gene; V was cut back by 6 bases and J by 4 bases. The CDR3 totals 16 residues. The study ran its PCR with 60 Vbeta and 13 Jbeta primers. Sequencing was performed with immunoSEQ multiplex PCR; in TCRdb, only in-frame clones are kept and a portion is missing. The table has roughly 100,000 clones, roughly 79% seen once. A note on this clone: The antigen is unknown.

The chain couples TRBV18 to TRBJ1-6, with TRBD1 matching 9 bases. Source material: PBMCs. The sequence was obtained from a man aged 35 to 55 in good health and CMV-seronegative. The CDR3 nucleotides read TGTGCCAGCTCTCCCTGGGACAGGGAATATAATTCACCCCTCCACTTT. Translating gives CASSPWDREYNSPLHF.